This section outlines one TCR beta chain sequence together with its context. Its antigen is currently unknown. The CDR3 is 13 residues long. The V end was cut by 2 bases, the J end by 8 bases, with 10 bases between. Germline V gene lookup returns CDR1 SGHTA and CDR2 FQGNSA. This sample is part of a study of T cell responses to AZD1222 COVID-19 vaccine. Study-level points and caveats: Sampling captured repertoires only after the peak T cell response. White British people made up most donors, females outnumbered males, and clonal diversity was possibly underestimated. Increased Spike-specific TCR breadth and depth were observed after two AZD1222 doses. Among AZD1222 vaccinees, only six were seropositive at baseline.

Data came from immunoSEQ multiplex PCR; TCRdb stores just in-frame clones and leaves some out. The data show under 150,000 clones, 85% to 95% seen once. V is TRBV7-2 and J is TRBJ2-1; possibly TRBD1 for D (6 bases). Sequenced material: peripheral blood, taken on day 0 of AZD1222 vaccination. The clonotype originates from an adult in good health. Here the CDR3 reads CASSLMSGDEQFF. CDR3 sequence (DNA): TGTGCCAGCAGCTTAATGTCAGGGGATGAGCAGTTCTTC.